The clone carrying this T cell receptor (beta chain) has a single count. The antigen is undetermined. The sample comes from a study of T cell repertoires in cytomegalovirus infection. Study at large: CMV infection together with matching HLA type was indicated by public TCR beta signatures. The study, taken as a whole, reports: The ex vivo response was dominated by HLA-C-restricted CMV-specific TCR beta clonotypes. Identification of carriers of CMV plus the relevant HLA was achieved through cumulative public TCR beta family frequency.

CDR1 SGDLS and CDR2 YYNGEE come from the germline V gene. V shed 0 bases and J 9 bases; nucleotides not matched to a gene: 5. This CDR3 is 13 amino acids long. TCRdb used MiXCR to reprocess the reads, holding one entry per CDR3 protein. The sample includes under 130,000 distinct CDR3 sequences, around 40% of them seen just once. This material consisted of CD8+ T cells from cultured PBMCs, taken from culture after CMV antigen stimulation. This TCR was sampled from a human donor in good health (CMV status not recorded). Some clones in this sample may be carry-over from other donors' samples. V is TRBV9 and J is TRBJ1-1; TRBD1 aligns across 7 bases. Here the CDR3 DNA reads TGTGCCAGCAGCGTAGGGGGGGACAGTAAAGCTTTCTTT. Translated: CASSVGGDSKAFF.